The rows below give T cell receptor beta chains drawn from one sample of a study of T cells in narcolepsy. Using immunoSEQ multiplex PCR, the repertoire was profiled, and TCRdb retains in-frame clones only, with some absent. The table has 28,000 or so clones, approximately 86% seen once; the top ten hold 1% to 1.3%. The sample consisted of CD45RA- memory CD4+ T cells from PBMCs. Receptor source: a human donor with narcolepsy. CDR3s include the opening cysteine and the closing phenylalanine or tryptophan. D genes are given only for firm matches. Clone size is shown for a subset of rows, as once, few, many or a class of expanded clone.

TRBV27	TRBJ2-2	once	-	TGTGCCAGCAGCCGGAGACTTAACACCGGGGAGCTGTTTTTT	CASSRRLNTGELFF
TRBV2	TRBJ1-6	-	TRBD1	TGTGCCAGCACCTCGACAGGGGCAGGATCACCCCTCCACTTT	CASTSTGAGSPLHF
TRBV10-1	TRBJ2-2	-	-	TGCGCCAGCAGTGACAGGGTTCCGAACACCGGGGAGCTGTTTTTT	CASSDRVPNTGELFF
TRBV25-1	TRBJ1-1	-	-	TGTGCCAGCAGTGAGGGGGACCCCCGAGGAGCTTTCTTT	CASSEGDPRGAFF
TRBV7-6	TRBJ2-2	-	TRBD2	TGTGCCAGCAGCCTCAGACTAGCGGGGGGGGTGAACACCGGGGAGCTGTTTTTT	CASSLRLAGGVNTGELFF
TRBV6-1	TRBJ2-5	-	TRBD2	TGTGCCAGCAGAAGGCTGCGGGAGGCCCAGTACTTC	CASRRLREAQYF
TRBV27	TRBJ1-5	few	-	TGTGCCAGCAGTCCCGCACAGGTCCGCAATCAGCCCCAGCATTTT	CASSPAQVRNQPQHF
TRBV6-6	TRBJ2-5	-	-	TGTGCCAGCAGTCAGGTCCCGACCCAGTACTTC	CASSQVPTQYF
TRBV9	TRBJ2-3	-	TRBD2	TGTGCCAGCAGCTTCACCTGGGAGGGTTCAGATACGCAGTATTTT	CASSFTWEGSDTQYF
TRBV7-2	TRBJ2-1	-	TRBD2	TGTGCCAGCAGCCCCCCTAGCGGGGGGGGTGATGAGCAGTTCTTC	CASSPPSGGGDEQFF
TRBV5-6	TRBJ1-2	-	TRBD1	TGTGCCAGCCAGGACAGGGCGGTCTATGGCTACACCTTC	CASQDRAVYGYTF
TRBV7-9	TRBJ1-1	-	-	TGTGCCAGCAGCGACATCCGGGACGGAGGAGCTTTCTTT	CASSDIRDGGAFF
TRBV5-6	TRBJ1-1	-	-	TGTGCCAGCAGCTTTGGGATGGGGGCGGAAGCTTTCTTT	CASSFGMGAEAFF
TRBV5-4	TRBJ2-1	-	-	TGTGCCAGCAGCTTTGGGGGGGGCGGGAGCTCCTACAATGAGCAGTTCTTC	CASSFGGGGSSYNEQFF
TRBV7-9	TRBJ1-4	-	-	TGTGCCAGCAGCTTCGAGGGGGATCGGATCGGTGAAAAACTGTTTTTT	CASSFEGDRIGEKLFF
TRBV6-1	TRBJ2-7	-	-	TGTGCCAGCCGGACCCCGACCCTCTACGAGCAGTACTTC	CASRTPTLYEQYF
TRBV19	TRBJ2-2	-	TRBD2	TGTGCCAGTAGTGGACTAGCGGCGAACACCGGGGAGCTGTTTTTT	CASSGLAANTGELFF
TRBV2	TRBJ1-2	-	TRBD1	TGTGCCAGCAGTGGGGGAGGGGGCATGGCTGGCTACACCTTC	CASSGGGGMAGYTF
TRBV5-1	TRBJ1-4	-	TRBD1	TGCGCCAGCAGCCCCGGGACAGGGGGCGAGAAGACATCTAATGAAAAACTGTTTTTT	CASSPGTGGEKTSNEKLFF
TRBV15	TRBJ2-1	-	-	TGTGCCACCAGCAGAGATCGACGGATCGATCCCTCCTACAATGAGCAGTTCTTC	CATSRDRRIDPSYNEQFF
TRBV5-1	TRBJ1-2	-	TRBD1	TGCGCCAGCAGCTTAATCCCGGGGGACAGGGGGCTTTGGGGCTACACCTTC	CASSLIPGDRGLWGYTF
TRBV6-5	TRBJ2-3	-	-	TGTGCCAGCAGTCTCAGGGAGTCCACAGATACGCAGTATTTT	CASSLRESTDTQYF
TRBV2	TRBJ2-5	-	-	TGTGCCAGCAGTGGGTCTTGGGAGACCCAGTACTTC	CASSGSWETQYF
TRBV5-1	TRBJ1-5	-	-	TGCGCCAGCAGGATGAGGGAGGGTCAGCCCCAGCATTTT	CASRMREGQPQHF
TRBV7-2	TRBJ2-2	-	-	TGTGCCAGCAGCCCTATTTCCAACGGGGAGCTGTTTTTT	CASSPISNGELFF
TRBV18	TRBJ1-2	once	-	TGTGCCAGCTCACCATTGAGAGGAGGTCGAGGCTACACCTTC	CASSPLRGGRGYTF
TRBV9	TRBJ1-3	-	TRBD1	TGTGCCAGCAGCGTAGGACAGGGGCCCGCTGGAAACACCATATATTTT	CASSVGQGPAGNTIYF
TRBV14	TRBJ1-6	-	-	TGTGCCAGCAGCCCGCAGCATAATTCACCCCTCCACTTT	CASSPQHNSPLHF
TRBV6-1	TRBJ1-4	-	-	TGTGCCAGCAGGACAGGCTTTAATGAAAAACTGTTTTTT	CASRTGFNEKLFF
TRBV11-2	TRBJ1-2	once	-	TGTGCCAGCAGCTTAGATAGGGACGGGCCTGGCTACACCTTC	CASSLDRDGPGYTF
TRBV5-1	TRBJ2-1	-	TRBD1	TGCGCCAGCAGCTTGGGGATGACAGGGTATGAGCAGTTCTTC	CASSLGMTGYEQFF
TRBV5-1	TRBJ2-1	-	TRBD2	TGCGCCAGCAGCTTGGAGGGGATTTCGACTAGCTTTTACAATGAGCAGTTCTTC	CASSLEGISTSFYNEQFF
TRBV5-4	TRBJ2-5	once	TRBD1	TGTGCCAGCAGCCAGGACAGGGGGCTTGAGACCCAGTACTTC	CASSQDRGLETQYF
TRBV18	TRBJ1-1	-	-	TGTGCCAGCTCACCAGGGGGCAGAAGTAACACTGAAGCTTTCTTT	CASSPGGRSNTEAFF
TRBV6-1	TRBJ1-2	-	-	TGTGCCAGCAGCGGGGGGGGGACGGTAGTGAGTTACACCTTC	CASSGGGTVVSYTF
TRBV10-1	TRBJ2-1	-	TRBD2	TGCGCCAGCAGTCCTAGCGGACCCTACAATGAGCAGTTCTTC	CASSPSGPYNEQFF
TRBV15	TRBJ2-7	few	TRBD2	TGTGCCACCAGCAGAGATCCGGGGGGCTCCTACGAGCAGTACTTC	CATSRDPGGSYEQYF
TRBV5-6	TRBJ1-2	-	-	TGTGCCAGCAGCTTGGCTGGGGGCCACTATGGCTACACCTTC	CASSLAGGHYGYTF
TRBV27	TRBJ1-2	-	TRBD1	TGTGCCAGCAGTTTAACAGGGGGCATGGGCTACACCTTC	CASSLTGGMGYTF
TRBV7-9	TRBJ1-2	-	TRBD1	TGTGCCAGCAGCTCTGGGACAGGGGCCCGTTCTAACTATGGCTACACCTTC	CASSSGTGARSNYGYTF
TRBV4-1	TRBJ2-1	once	TRBD2	TGCGCCAGCAGCCAGGTCCAGACTAGCCCCCGGTATAGGGTACCTGAGCAGTTCTTC	CASSQVQTSPRYRVPEQFF
TRBV27	TRBJ2-5	-	TRBD1	TGTGCCAGCAGTCCGACAGGGGGCGGCCAAGAGACCCAGTACTTC	CASSPTGGGQETQYF
TRBV7-6	TRBJ1-6	-	-	TGTGCCAGCAGCTTGGGCGTAAGCTCTAATTCACCCCTCCACTTT	CASSLGVSSNSPLHF
TRBV5-1	TRBJ2-5	-	-	TGCGCCAGCAGCCCCTTAGGCGCGGAAGAGACCCAGTACTTC	CASSPLGAEETQYF
TRBV2	TRBJ1-6	-	TRBD1	TGTGCCAGCAGAGGACAGGGGGCTGGGAATTCACCCCTCCACTTT	CASRGQGAGNSPLHF
TRBV18	TRBJ1-1	-	TRBD1	TGTGCCAGCTCACTAAATGCAGGGGGCTCTGAAGCTTTCTTT	CASSLNAGGSEAFF
TRBV27	TRBJ1-4	-	-	TGTGCCAGCAGCTACAGGGCAACTAATGAAAAACTGTTTTTT	CASSYRATNEKLFF
TRBV6-1	TRBJ1-1	-	-	TGTGCCAGCAGTGAAGGTAGCAGGATAAACACTGAAGCTTTCTTT	CASSEGSRINTEAFF
TRBV28	TRBJ1-2	-	-	TGTGCCAGCAGACTACAGGGTACTAACTATGGCTACACCTTC	CASRLQGTNYGYTF
TRBV21-1	TRBJ2-5	once	-	TGTGCCAGCAGCAGGGTTCAGGAGACCCAGTACTTC	CASSRVQETQYF